Below are 26 T cell receptor beta chains sequenced from a single sample in a study of identical twins. A single record per CDR3 protein comes from TCRdb applying MiXCR to the 5' RACE reads. This table holds roughly 1,500,000 distinct CDR3 sequences, roughly a third found once. Input material: cord blood. All receptors come from a newborn girl in good health.

A note on this clonotype: The junction departs from germline at one end; a sequencing error may be responsible. This sequence joins TRBV5-1 and TRBJ1-2, with D hard to call. The germline CDR1 and CDR2 sequences are SGHRS and YFSETQ. The CDR3 is made up of 16 amino acids. CDR3 in amino acids: CASSPLHGRSNYGYIF. CDR3 coding DNA: TGCGCCAGCAGCCCCCTCCACGGGCGGTCTAACTATGGCTACATCTTC.

This clonotype showed up just a few times. This rearrangement joins TRBV25-1 to TRBJ1-4; D ambiguous. Trimming pared 4 bases from V and 10 bases from J, leaving 7 bases between. Germline V gene lookup returns CDR1 MGHDK and CDR2 SYGVNS. This CDR3 is 11 amino acids long. The CDR3 is CASSVLGKLFF. As DNA, the CDR3 is TGTGCCAGCAGTGTTCTGGGAAAACTGTTTTTT.

The chain employs TRBV11-2 and TRBJ2-3, with a possible D match to TRBD2 (6 bases). The CDR3 length is 15 residues. The germline V gene has CDR1 SGHAT and CDR2 FQNNGV. V lost 2 bases and J 1 base, leaving 10 bases between the germline ends. The CDR3: CASSLMPGGTDTQYF. Written as DNA, the CDR3 is TGTGCCAGCAGCTTAATGCCGGGAGGCACAGATACGCAGTATTTT.

V is TRBV29-1 and J is TRBJ2-7; D perhaps matches TRBD2 (6 bases). Per germline, CDR1 SQVTM and CDR2 ANQGSEA. Trimming pared 2 bases from V and 2 bases from J, leaving 10 bases between. This CDR3 contains 13 residues. The CDR3, as DNA: TGCAGCGTTGAACTGGGACTCCCCTACGAGCAGTACTTC. It codes for CSVELGLPYEQYF.

The J gene is TRBJ2-2, the V gene TRBV9, with D unresolved. Germline values: CDR1 SGDLS, CDR2 YYNGEE. The CDR3 totals 12 residues. V gave up 0 bases and J gave up 6 bases, with 3 bases separating them. The CDR3 sequence is CASSVEAGELFF. The DNA for the CDR3 is TGTGCCAGCAGCGTAGAAGCCGGGGAGCTGTTTTTT.

The gene calls are TRBV5-1 and TRBJ2-2; 11 bases fit TRBD2. The V segment lost 1 base and the J segment 6 bases; nucleotides outside the gene matches: 2. Germline V lookup: CDR1 SGHRS, CDR2 YFSETQ. The CDR3 contains 15 residues. CDR3 loop: CASSLTSGRSGELFF. CDR3 nucleotide sequence: TGCGCCAGCAGCTTGACTAGCGGGAGATCCGGGGAGCTGTTTTTT.

This chain joins TRBV21-1 and TRBJ1-2. TRBV21-1 is termed a pseudogene. The CDR3 consists of 14 residues. The CDR3 coding sequence is TGTGCCAGCAGCAAAGGGGAACGGGGCTATGGCTACACCTTC. Its translation is CASSKGERGYGYTF.

This clonotype was seen at least ten times. The rearrangement joins TRBV29-1 to TRBJ2-7; 10 bases are shared with TRBD1. CDR1 is SQVTM, CDR2 ANQGSEA, per germline. After removal of 4 bases from V and 6 bases from J, the junction contained 6 bases not matched to a gene. The CDR3 runs to 13 residues. The DNA of the CDR3 is TGCAGCGTTGTAGGGACAGGGGTATCCGAGCAGTACTTC. Translating gives CSVVGTGVSEQYF.

This clonotype was picked up a small number of times. CDR3 protein: CSARDEILRLGNQDTQYF. The CDR3 nucleotides read TGCAGTGCTAGAGATGAGATTCTTCGTTTGGGCAACCAAGATACGCAGTATTTT. V and J are TRBV20-1 and TRBJ2-3; no clear D. Germline values: CDR1 DFQATT, CDR2 SNEGSKA (reference sequence). This CDR3 contains 18 residues. V was pared by 0 bases and J by 5 bases, with 24 bases between.

This clonotype was counted between two and nine times. One junction end disagrees with the germline gene, perhaps due to a read error. This chain links TRBV7-6 with TRBJ2-3, with D unresolved. The CDR3 length is 11 residues. The germline V gene has CDR1 SGHVS and CDR2 FNYEAQ. The DNA of the CDR3 is TGTGCCTGCAGCTTATCCGATACGCAGTATTTT. Amino acid sequence: CACSLSDTQYF. The variable domain in full, with the rest retrieved from reference TRBV7-6 and TRBJ2-3, is GAGVSQSPRYKVTKRGQDVALRCDPISGHVSLYWYRQALGQGPEFLTYFNYEAQQDKSGLPNDRFSAERPEGSISTLTIQRTEQRDSAMYRCACSLSDTQYFGPGTRLTVL.

This clonotype was counted between two and nine times. The CDR3 DNA reads TGTGCCAGCAGCCCCCCGGGACAGATAAGCACAGATACGCAGTATTTT. Amino acid sequence: CASSPPGQISTDTQYF. The V gene is TRBV9, the J gene TRBJ2-3; 7 nucleotides agree with TRBD1. CDR1 and CDR2 (germline): SGDLS, YYNGEE. J lost 0 bases, V lost 4 bases, and 8 bases had no gene match. This CDR3 has 16 residues.

The chain combines TRBV7-2 with TRBJ2-1; TRBD2 matches 8 bases. The CDR3 length is 16 residues. Germline V lookup: CDR1 SGHTA, CDR2 FQGNSA. V lost 2 bases, J lost 8 bases, and 11 bases stayed unmatched. CDR3 in amino acids: CASSLRRRAGVYEQFF. The CDR3 region has the DNA TGTGCCAGCAGCTTACGTCGGCGAGCGGGAGTCTATGAGCAGTTCTTC.

This clonotype was picked up a small number of times. The chain recombines TRBV18 with TRBJ1-1; D remains ambiguous. CDR3 length: 14 residues. Trimming took 4 bases from V and 1 from J, leaving 10 bases between them. CDR1 is KGHSH, CDR2 LQKENI, per germline. CDR3 bases: TGTGCCAGCTCACGAATTCAGGAGAACACTGAAGCTTTCTTT. It is translated as CASSRIQENTEAFF.

This clonotype was seen only a few times. The genes are TRBV6-2 or TRBV6-3 and TRBJ2-7, with D unresolved. Deletions cut 8 bases from V and 2 bases from J, with 16 bases between. Germline CDR1 reads MNHEY; CDR2 reads SVGEGT. CDR3 size: 14 residues. CDR3 DNA sequence: TGTGCCAGCTGGACGGCGAGTCGAGCCTACGAGCAGTACTTC. The encoded protein is CASWTASRAYEQYF.

This clonotype has more than one count but fewer than ten. V usage is TRBV5-1 and J usage is TRBJ2-1, with 11 bases fitting TRBD2. V dropped 0 bases and J dropped 6; count of bases not matched to a gene: 8. Germline CDR1 and CDR2: SGHRS and YFSETQ. This CDR3 has 17 amino acids. The CDR3 spells CASSLAIRLAGSNEQFF. Written as DNA, the CDR3 is TGCGCCAGCAGCTTGGCGATCAGACTAGCGGGGAGCAATGAGCAGTTCTTC. Full variable domain (outside the CDR3, taken from reference TRBV5-1 and TRBJ2-1): KAGVTQTPRYLIKTRGQQVTLSCSPISGHRSVSWYQQTPGQGLQFLFEYFSETQRNKGNFPGRFSGRQFSNSRSEMNVSTLELGDSALYLCASSLAIRLAGSNEQFFGPGTRLTVL.

This clonotype came up a few times. The chain uses TRBV14 and TRBJ2-5; TRBD2 agrees at 11 bases. The CDR3 has 18 amino acids. Trimming at V came to 1 base and at J to 1 base, leaving 8 bases not matched to a gene. Germline CDR1 SGHDN, CDR2 FVKESK. Here the CDR3 DNA reads TGTGCCAGCAGCCAAGGATTGGGACTAGCGGTGATCCAAGAGACCCAGTACTTC. Encoded protein: CASSQGLGLAVIQETQYF.

This chain links TRBV6-6 with TRBJ2-1; 9 bases match TRBD2. The V segment lost 6 bases and the J segment 4 bases; nucleotides outside the gene matches: 10. The V gene's germline CDR1 is MNHNY and CDR2 SVGAGI (reference sequence). This CDR3 comprises 16 residues. CDR3 sequence: CASSLGVAGAYNEQFF. The CDR3 bases are TGTGCCAGCAGCTTGGGGGTAGCGGGAGCGTACAATGAGCAGTTCTTC.

The V gene is TRBV2, the J gene TRBJ1-5; weak D call: TRBD1 (6 bases). The germline V gene encodes CDR1 SNHLY and CDR2 FYNNEI. Trimming stripped 2 bases from V and 3 bases from J, with 11 bases between. CDR3 length: 15 amino acids. The CDR3 loop reads CASSEQGLYNQPQHF. In DNA, the CDR3 is TGTGCCAGCAGTGAACAGGGGTTATACAATCAGCCCCAGCATTTT.

This clonotype was seen many times. The chain links TRBV2 to TRBJ2-5, with 10 bases fitting TRBD2. Germline-derived CDR1 and CDR2 are SNHLY and FYNNEI. The CDR3 extends over 15 amino acids. V shed 10 bases, J shed 3 bases, and the junction held 11 bases outside the gene matches. CDR3 protein: CANRPGLAIEETQYF. In DNA form, the CDR3 reads TGTGCCAACAGACCGGGACTAGCGATAGAAGAGACCCAGTACTTC.

This clonotype was seen only a few times. Written as DNA, the CDR3 is TGTGCCTCTCACGGTAGCGGGGGACCCTACGAGCAGTACTTC. Translation: CASHGSGGPYEQYF. The genes are TRBV2 and TRBJ2-7; 9 bases map to TRBD2. Losses at the gene ends were 11 bases for V and 2 bases for J; bases not matched to a gene: 10. This CDR3 spans 14 amino acids. The V gene's germline CDR1 is SNHLY and CDR2 FYNNEI. The complete variable domain, with remaining parts taken from reference TRBV2 and TRBJ2-7, reads EPEVTQTPSHQVTQMGQEVILRCVPISNHLYFYWYRQILGQKVEFLVSFYNNEISEKSEIFDDQFSVERPDGSNFTLKIRSTKLEDSAMYFCASHGSGGPYEQYFGPGTRLTVT.

The genes are TRBV20-1 and TRBJ2-1, with 10 bases that match TRBD2. Germline CDR1 is DFQATT and CDR2 is SNEGSKA (reference sequence). The CDR3 spans 14 residues. The V gene end was trimmed by 4 bases and the J gene end by 3 bases; junction bases not matched to a gene: 3. The CDR3: CSATTSGRYNEQFF. CDR3 nucleotides: TGCAGTGCTACGACTAGCGGGCGCTACAATGAGCAGTTCTTC.

This clonotype has only one observation. The V gene is TRBV5-1, the J gene TRBJ2-3; D is uncertain. This CDR3 is built from 16 residues. V was cut by 1 base and J by 3 bases, with 15 bases left in between. Germline-derived CDR1 and CDR2 are SGHRS and YFSETQ. The CDR3 DNA reads as TGCGCCAGCAGCTTGCAGTCAGAGAGTAGGACAGATACGCAGTATTTT. This gives the protein CASSLQSESRTDTQYF. Combining the CDR3 with reference TRBV5-1 and TRBJ2-3 gives the whole variable domain KAGVTQTPRYLIKTRGQQVTLSCSPISGHRSVSWYQQTPGQGLQFLFEYFSETQRNKGNFPGRFSGRQFSNSRSEMNVSTLELGDSALYLCASSLQSESRTDTQYFGPGTRLTVL.

This clonotype showed up many times. The rearrangement joins TRBV3-1 to TRBJ2-3, with D possibly being TRBD2 (5 bases). The germline V gene has CDR1 LGHDT and CDR2 YNNKEL (reference sequence). V lost 4 bases and J 6 bases, leaving 11 bases between the germline ends. This CDR3 comprises 13 residues. Here the CDR3 DNA reads TGTGCCAGCAGCCCCGGAGGCCGGGATACGCAGTATTTT. Translated, it gives CASSPGGRDTQYF.

V usage is TRBV7-2 and J usage is TRBJ2-5; 12 bases agree with TRBD1. The J call could be wrong; TRBJ2-7 is a better fit for the DNA end. The CDR3 is 16 residues long. Germline assignment: CDR1 SGHTA and CDR2 FQGNSA. CDR3 nucleotides: TGTGCCAGCAGCTTAGCGGGACAGGGGGCGGGGTACGAGCAGTACTTC. As protein: CASSLAGQGAGYEQYF.

In its sample, this clonotype was seen a few times. The CDR3: CSVADRGVEGTQYF. The CDR3 DNA follows: TGCAGCGTTGCTGACAGGGGGGTAGAAGGGACCCAGTACTTC. This sequence joins TRBV29-1 and TRBJ2-5; 9 bases match TRBD1. Germline values: CDR1 SQVTM, CDR2 ANQGSEA. The CDR3 has 14 residues. The ends lost 4 bases at V and 7 bases at J; junction bases unmatched: 10.

V is TRBV28 and J is TRBJ1-5; D is uncertain. V was pared by 6 bases and J by 1 base, with 13 bases between. CDR1 is MDHEN and CDR2 is SYDVKM in the germline V gene. The CDR3 contains 15 residues. CDR3 nucleotide sequence: TGTGCCAGCAGCTCCCCCAGGATCAGCAATCAGCCCCAGCATTTT. It specifies CASSSPRISNQPQHF.